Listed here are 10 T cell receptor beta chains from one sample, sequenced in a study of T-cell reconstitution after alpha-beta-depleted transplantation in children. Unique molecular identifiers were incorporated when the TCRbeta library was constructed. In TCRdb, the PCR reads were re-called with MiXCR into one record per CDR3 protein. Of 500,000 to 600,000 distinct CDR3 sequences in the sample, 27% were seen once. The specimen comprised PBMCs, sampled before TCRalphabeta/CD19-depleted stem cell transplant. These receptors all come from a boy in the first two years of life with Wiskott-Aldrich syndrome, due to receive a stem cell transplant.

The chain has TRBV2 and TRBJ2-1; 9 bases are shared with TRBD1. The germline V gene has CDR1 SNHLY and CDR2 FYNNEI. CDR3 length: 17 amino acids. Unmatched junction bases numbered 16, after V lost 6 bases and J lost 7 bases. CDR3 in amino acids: CASSPPTGGVRVNEQFF. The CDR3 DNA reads TGTGCCAGCAGCCCCCCGACAGGGGGAGTCCGAGTGAATGAGCAGTTCTTC.

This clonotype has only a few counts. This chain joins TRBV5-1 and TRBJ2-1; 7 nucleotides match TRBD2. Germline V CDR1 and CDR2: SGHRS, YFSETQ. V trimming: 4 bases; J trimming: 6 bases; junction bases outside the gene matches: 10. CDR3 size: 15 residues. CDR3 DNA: TGCGCCAGCAGCGGAGGACTAGTTGTCGGCAATGAGCAGTTCTTC. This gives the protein CASSGGLVVGNEQFF.

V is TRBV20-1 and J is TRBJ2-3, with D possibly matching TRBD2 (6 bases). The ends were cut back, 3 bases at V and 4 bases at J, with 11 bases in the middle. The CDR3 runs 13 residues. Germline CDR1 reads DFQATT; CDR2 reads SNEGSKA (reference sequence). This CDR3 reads CSASVASADTQYF. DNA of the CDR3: TGCAGTGCTAGCGTGGCTAGCGCAGATACGCAGTATTTT.

The CDR3 loop is CASSHTLTGGDEQYF. The CDR3 DNA follows: TGCGCCAGCAGCCACACCCTCACAGGGGGAGACGAGCAGTACTTC. V and J are TRBV5-1 and TRBJ2-7; 8 positions match TRBD1. The CDR3 extends over 15 amino acids. V dropped 4 bases and J dropped 5; count of bases not matched to a gene: 11. The germline V gene encodes CDR1 SGHRS and CDR2 YFSETQ.

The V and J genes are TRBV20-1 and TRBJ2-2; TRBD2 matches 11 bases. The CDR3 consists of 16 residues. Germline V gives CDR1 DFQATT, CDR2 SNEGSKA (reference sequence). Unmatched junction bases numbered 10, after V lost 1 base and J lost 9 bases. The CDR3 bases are TGCAGTGCTAGAGCCCCTGCACTAGCGGGAGACAGGGAGCTGTTTTTT. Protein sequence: CSARAPALAGDRELFF.

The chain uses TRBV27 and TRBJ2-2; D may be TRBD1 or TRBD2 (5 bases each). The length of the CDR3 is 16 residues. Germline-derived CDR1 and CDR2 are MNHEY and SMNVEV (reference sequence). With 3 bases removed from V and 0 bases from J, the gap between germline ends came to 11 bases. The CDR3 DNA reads TGTGCCAGCAGTTTCACTAGGGGCTCGAACACCGGGGAGCTGTTTTTT. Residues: CASSFTRGSNTGELFF.

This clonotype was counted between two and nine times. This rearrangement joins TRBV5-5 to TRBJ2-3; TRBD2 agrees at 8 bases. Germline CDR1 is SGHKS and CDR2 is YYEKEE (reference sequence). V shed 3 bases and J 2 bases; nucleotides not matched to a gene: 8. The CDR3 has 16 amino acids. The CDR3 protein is CASSSLSSGPTDTQYF. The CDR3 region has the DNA TGTGCCAGCAGCTCCCTTTCTAGCGGGCCCACAGATACGCAGTATTTT.

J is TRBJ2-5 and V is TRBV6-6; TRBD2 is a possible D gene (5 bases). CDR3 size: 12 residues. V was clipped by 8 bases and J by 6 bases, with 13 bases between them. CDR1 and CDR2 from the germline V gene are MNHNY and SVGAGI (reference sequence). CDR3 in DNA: TGTGCCAGCGAGGCTAGCCGGAAGACCCAGTACTTC. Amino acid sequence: CASEASRKTQYF.

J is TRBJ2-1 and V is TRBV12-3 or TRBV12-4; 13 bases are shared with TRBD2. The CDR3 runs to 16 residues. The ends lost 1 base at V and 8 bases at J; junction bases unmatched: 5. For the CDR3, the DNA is TGTGCCAGCAGTTTAGATCTTACTAGCGGGAGGGATGAGCAGTTCTTC. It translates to CASSLDLTSGRDEQFF.

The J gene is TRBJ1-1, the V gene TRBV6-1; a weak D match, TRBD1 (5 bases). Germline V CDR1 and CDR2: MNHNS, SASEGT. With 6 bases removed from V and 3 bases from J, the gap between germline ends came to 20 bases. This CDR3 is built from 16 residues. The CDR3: CASSLGTGLRDTEAFF. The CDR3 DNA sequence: TGTGCCAGCAGCCTAGGGACGGGCCTTAGGGACACTGAAGCTTTCTTT.